A selection of T cell receptor beta chains follows, all from one sample in a study of blood T cell repertoires in COVID-19. Sequencing was performed with immunoSEQ multiplex PCR; in TCRdb, only in-frame clones are kept and a portion is missing. The sample lists fewer than 250,000 clones; 70% to 90% were seen once. Sequenced: PBMCs or T cells enriched from blood (not recorded which). These receptors were obtained from a woman aged 40 to 49 with acute COVID-19. Each CDR3 is given with its conserved first and last residue. Each record gives: V gene, clone size, D gene, J gene, CDR3 DNA, CDR3 protein. D genes are given only for firm matches. Not all rows give a size; the values are once, few, many and, for expanded clones, a class.

V gene: TRBV19; clone size: -; D gene: TRBD1; J gene: TRBJ1-3; CDR3 DNA: TGTGCCAGTAGCCTGACAGGGAGCTCTGGAAACACCATATATTTT; CDR3 protein: CASSLTGSSGNTIYF
V gene: TRBV5-8; clone size: -; D gene: TRBD1; J gene: TRBJ1-5; CDR3 DNA: TGTGCCAGCACCCCGGGGACAGGGAATCAGCCCCAGCATTTT; CDR3 protein: CASTPGTGNQPQHF
V gene: TRBV18; clone size: -; D gene: -; J gene: TRBJ1-2; CDR3 DNA: TGTGCCAGCTCACCAAAGGGGGATACGGGCTACACCTTC; CDR3 protein: CASSPKGDTGYTF
V gene: TRBV4-2; clone size: -; D gene: -; J gene: TRBJ2-4; CDR3 DNA: TGTGCCAGCAGCCAACAAAGCTCCCAGGTACATAACGCCATTCAGTACTTC; CDR3 protein: CASSQQSSQVHNAIQYF
V gene: TRBV5-8; clone size: -; D gene: -; J gene: TRBJ1-1; CDR3 DNA: TGTGCCAGCAGCCCGGCTTGGAGGGCGAACACTGAAGCTTTCTTT; CDR3 protein: CASSPAWRANTEAFF
V gene: TRBV6-2/TRBV6-3; clone size: -; D gene: -; J gene: TRBJ1-5; CDR3 DNA: TGTGCCAGCAGTTTCCGTGTTATTCGGCAGCCCCAGCATTTT; CDR3 protein: CASSFRVIRQPQHF
V gene: TRBV7-2; clone size: -; D gene: -; J gene: TRBJ2-5; CDR3 DNA: TGTGCCAGCAGCTTAGAGGGATCGCTCTACCTCGGGGGGACCCAGTACTTC; CDR3 protein: CASSLEGSLYLGGTQYF
V gene: TRBV12-3/TRBV12-4; clone size: -; D gene: TRBD1; J gene: TRBJ1-1; CDR3 DNA: TGTGCCAGCAGTTTAGTGGCAGGGGGTCCAGGTTTCTTT; CDR3 protein: CASSLVAGGPGFF
V gene: TRBV6-2/TRBV6-3; clone size: -; D gene: TRBD1; J gene: TRBJ1-2; CDR3 DNA: TGTGCCAGCAGTTCCCGACAGGGGAGGAACCTCTATGGCTACACCTTC; CDR3 protein: CASSSRQGRNLYGYTF
V gene: TRBV28; clone size: -; D gene: TRBD2; J gene: TRBJ2-7; CDR3 DNA: TGTGCCAGCAGTTACCAAACTAGCGGGGCGGCCAATGAGCAGTACTTC; CDR3 protein: CASSYQTSGAANEQYF
V gene: TRBV6-5; clone size: -; D gene: -; J gene: TRBJ1-2; CDR3 DNA: TGTGCCAGCACTGGGACTGTTAACTATGGCTACACCTTC; CDR3 protein: CASTGTVNYGYTF
V gene: TRBV9; clone size: -; D gene: TRBD2; J gene: TRBJ2-2; CDR3 DNA: TGTGCCAGCAGCGCCTCTCCGGCGGGGGTTAAGGCTGGGGAGCTGTTTTTT; CDR3 protein: CASSASPAGVKAGELFF
V gene: TRBV7-3; clone size: -; D gene: TRBD2; J gene: TRBJ2-1; CDR3 DNA: TGTGCCAGCAGCTTCTCACTAGCGGGGGGGAACAATGAGCAGTTCTTC; CDR3 protein: CASSFSLAGGNNEQFF
V gene: TRBV4-1; clone size: -; D gene: TRBD1; J gene: TRBJ1-5; CDR3 DNA: TGCGCCAGCAGCCAAGATAGGTCGCGTGGGGACAGGGCTCAGCCCCAGCATTTT; CDR3 protein: CASSQDRSRGDRAQPQHF
V gene: TRBV3-1/TRBV3-2; clone size: -; D gene: -; J gene: TRBJ1-6; CDR3 DNA: TGTGCCAGCAGCCATCGTCTTTCACCCCTCCACTTT; CDR3 protein: CASSHRLSPLHF
V gene: TRBV6-2/TRBV6-3; clone size: -; D gene: TRBD2; J gene: TRBJ2-7; CDR3 DNA: TGTGCCAGCAGCCGCCGGAGCGGGGCTACCTACGAGCAGTACTTC; CDR3 protein: CASSRRSGATYEQYF
V gene: TRBV9; clone size: once; D gene: -; J gene: TRBJ1-1; CDR3 DNA: TGTGCCAGCAGCGTAGCGGAAGGGAGAGCTTTCTTT; CDR3 protein: CASSVAEGRAFF
V gene: TRBV28; clone size: -; D gene: -; J gene: TRBJ1-1; CDR3 DNA: TGTGCCAGCAGTTTAATCGGGGGGAACACTGAAGCTTTCTTT; CDR3 protein: CASSLIGGNTEAFF
V gene: TRBV30; clone size: -; D gene: -; J gene: TRBJ1-1; CDR3 DNA: TGTGCCTGGAGTGTACTAGGGCCCACTGAAGCTTTCTTT; CDR3 protein: CAWSVLGPTEAFF
V gene: TRBV6-5; clone size: -; D gene: -; J gene: TRBJ1-3; CDR3 DNA: TGTGCCAGCGGTTTGGGGGCGCTAGGAAACACCATATATTTT; CDR3 protein: CASGLGALGNTIYF
V gene: TRBV4-2; clone size: -; D gene: -; J gene: TRBJ1-1; CDR3 DNA: TGTGCCAGCAGCCAAGCGATGGCAGGGAACACTGAAGCTTTCTTT; CDR3 protein: CASSQAMAGNTEAFF
V gene: TRBV9; clone size: -; D gene: TRBD2; J gene: TRBJ2-7; CDR3 DNA: TGTGCCAGCACCCCTAGCGGGACCTCCTACGAGCAGTACTTC; CDR3 protein: CASTPSGTSYEQYF
V gene: TRBV29-1; clone size: -; D gene: -; J gene: TRBJ1-2; CDR3 DNA: TGCAGCGTTGAACTAGCCAATGGCTACACCTTC; CDR3 protein: CSVELANGYTF
V gene: TRBV7-2; clone size: -; D gene: -; J gene: TRBJ2-2; CDR3 DNA: TGTGCCAGCAGCTTTCGCCAGGGCGGGGAGCTGTTTTTT; CDR3 protein: CASSFRQGGELFF
V gene: TRBV6-6; clone size: -; D gene: -; J gene: TRBJ2-4; CDR3 DNA: TGTGCCAGCAACACAGGGCCCATGCAGGTGCAGTACTTC; CDR3 protein: CASNTGPMQVQYF
V gene: TRBV11-2; clone size: -; D gene: -; J gene: TRBJ1-2; CDR3 DNA: TGTGCCAGCAGCTTAGGTGGAGACTATGGCTACACCTTC; CDR3 protein: CASSLGGDYGYTF
V gene: TRBV5-6; clone size: -; D gene: -; J gene: TRBJ1-1; CDR3 DNA: TGTGCCAGCAGCTTGGGTTCCGGCCGCGGTATATTCACTGAAGCTTTCTTT; CDR3 protein: CASSLGSGRGIFTEAFF
V gene: TRBV6-2/TRBV6-3; clone size: -; D gene: TRBD2; J gene: TRBJ2-7; CDR3 DNA: TGTGCCAGCAGTGCTAGCGGCCTCTCGACATTTCAGTACTTC; CDR3 protein: CASSASGLSTFQYF
V gene: TRBV28; clone size: -; D gene: -; J gene: TRBJ1-5; CDR3 DNA: TGTGCCAGCACAGGGAGTAGCGGGGGACAACAGCCCCAGCATTTT; CDR3 protein: CASTGSSGGQQPQHF
V gene: TRBV29-1; clone size: once; D gene: -; J gene: TRBJ2-3; CDR3 DNA: TGCAGCGTTGAAGGAGGAGATACGCAGTATTTT; CDR3 protein: CSVEGGDTQYF